This T cell receptor (beta chain) was obtained from a study of T cells in Graves' hyperthyroidism and ophthalmopathy. Findings of the study overall: A model built on 13 V-J features separated ophthalmopathy from stable hyperthyroidism. Most thyroid-expanded clonotypes above 0.001 were also found in blood.

The CDR3 length is 15 residues. Germline assignment: CDR1 GTSNPN and CDR2 SVGIG (reference sequence). V was pared by 1 base and J by 7 bases, with 9 bases of the junction left unmatched. Lactation, pregnancy, other autoimmune disease or uncontrolled infection excluded patients. Together with thyroid ultrasound, orbital computed tomography, serum thyroxine and TRAb, clinical symptoms were used for diagnoses. Amplified TCR beta CDR3 regions came from RNA transcripts. The study used the HTBI primer set for a first-round RT-PCR of the TCR CDR3. MiXCR was run by TCRdb on the multiplex PCR reads, yielding one entry per CDR3 protein. Of around 600,000 distinct CDR3 sequences listed, 15% to 20% are singletons. Many counts were recorded for this clonotype. Its specificity is unknown.

The clonotype was recovered from a woman in her thirties or forties with Graves' ophthalmopathy. The chain uses TRBV30 and TRBJ2-1; 8 bases match TRBD1. Sequencing was performed on blood. The CDR3 nucleotides read TGTGCCTGGAGTGGCCCGACAGGGGTGAGGAATGAGCAGTTCTTC. Translated, it gives CAWSGPTGVRNEQFF.